This passage covers 28 T cell receptor beta chains from one sample sequenced in a study of blood T cell repertoires in COVID-19. The protocol was immunoSEQ multiplex PCR, while the TCRdb copy is restricted to in-frame clones and leaves out a portion. The profile covers 140,000 to 150,000 clones, with 84% appearing a single time and roughly 45% taken by the ten largest. The sequenced sample was peripheral blood. The receptors derive from a human donor in a cohort sampled during active COVID-19.

The gene calls are TRBV2 and TRBJ1-4, with D tentatively TRBD1 (5 bases). This CDR3 spans 13 amino acids. V was trimmed by 2 bases and J by 15 bases, leaving 16 bases between them. Germline assignment: CDR1 SNHLY and CDR2 FYNNEI. Here the CDR3 DNA reads TGTGCCAGCAGTGAATGGGACTGGACGTCGTTGTTTTTT. Translation: CASSEWDWTSLFF.

The chain uses TRBV3-1 (or the pseudogene TRBV3-2) and TRBJ1-1; a weak D match, TRBD1 (6 bases). The germline V gene encodes CDR1 LGHDT and CDR2 YNNKEL (reference sequence). The CDR3 loop spans 11 amino acids. Trimming took off 6 bases at V and 7 bases at J, with 9 bases between the two ends. CDR3 bases: TGTGCCAGCAGAGGGGGAAGTGAAGCTTTCTTT. The encoded protein is CASRGGSEAFF.

This clone appeared a few times. This rearrangement joins TRBV15 to TRBJ1-3; D remains unclear. This CDR3 spans 16 amino acids. Trimming took off 3 bases at V and 0 bases at J, with 12 bases between the two ends. Germline V gene lookup returns CDR1 LNHNV and CDR2 YYDKDF (reference sequence). The CDR3 coding sequence is TGTGCCACCAGCAGGGAGGAGGCCTTCTCTGGAAACACCATATATTTT. Protein sequence: CATSREEAFSGNTIYF.

This clone occurred a few times. The chain links TRBV5-4 to TRBJ1-1, with D possibly TRBD1 on 6 matching bases. The length of the CDR3 is 12 residues. The V end lost 5 bases, the J end lost 5 bases, and 10 bases lay between the germline ends. Germline values: CDR1 SGHNT, CDR2 YYREEE (reference sequence). The CDR3 spells CASRERGTEAFF. Here the CDR3 DNA reads TGTGCCAGCAGGGAGAGGGGGACTGAAGCTTTCTTT. Complete variable domain (other parts from reference TRBV5-4 and TRBJ1-1): ETGVTQSPTHLIKTRGQQVTLRCSSQSGHNTVSWYQQALGQGPQFIFQYYREEENGRGNFPPRFSGLQFPNYSSELNVNALELDDSALYLCASRERGTEAFFGQGTRLTVV.

This chain links TRBV7-8 with TRBJ1-1; the D is unclear. CDR1 SGHVS and CDR2 FQNEAQ come from the germline V gene. V was pared by 1 base and J by 11 bases, with 17 bases between. This CDR3 is 14 amino acids long. The CDR3 region is CASSLVLEGMSAFF. Here the CDR3 DNA reads TGTGCCAGCAGCTTAGTGTTGGAGGGTATGAGTGCTTTCTTT.

The count of this clone is one. V gene TRBV5-1 combines with J gene TRBJ2-3, with TRBD2 matching over 11 bases. V was clipped by 7 bases and J by 4 bases; unmatched bases: 5. Looked up from germline, CDR1 is SGHRS and CDR2 is YFSETQ. There are 14 residues in the CDR3. CDR3 protein: CASRSGRAADTQYF. In nucleotides, the CDR3 is TGCGCCAGCCGTAGCGGGAGGGCCGCAGATACGCAGTATTTT.

The rearrangement uses TRBV7-2 and TRBJ2-2; D is perhaps TRBD2 (5 bases). The CDR3 is made up of 14 amino acids. V gave up 5 bases and J gave up 4 bases, with 11 bases separating them. Germline V CDR1 and CDR2: SGHTA, FQGNSA. The CDR3 sequence is CASSPFGVTGELFF. The CDR3 region has the DNA TGTGCCAGCAGCCCATTCGGGGTCACCGGGGAGCTGTTTTTT.

This rearrangement joins TRBV28 to TRBJ2-6; D gene unclear. This CDR3 is 17 amino acids long. V lost 8 bases and J lost 0, with 17 bases in between. Germline lookup yields CDR1 MDHEN and CDR2 SYDVKM. The CDR3 is CASDEQHPNSGANVLTF. The CDR3 bases are TGTGCCAGCGATGAACAGCACCCGAACTCTGGGGCCAACGTCCTGACTTTC.

V is TRBV19 and J is TRBJ2-3; tentatively, D is TRBD1 (5 bases). Germline V gives CDR1 LNHDA, CDR2 SQIVND (reference sequence). V was shortened by 1 base and J by 4 bases, with 6 bases between the two germline ends. The CDR3 spans 13 residues. CDR3 coding DNA: TGTGCCAGTAGTATAGCCAGGGCAGATACGCAGTATTTT. This translates into CASSIARADTQYF.

About this clone: This same CDR3 is encoded by further DNA sequences in the sample. This chain links TRBV5-1 with TRBJ1-3; D perhaps matches TRBD1 (5 bases). The CDR3 totals 16 residues. Deletions cut 0 bases from V and 0 bases from J, with 10 bases between. Germline V CDR1 and CDR2: SGHRS, YFSETQ. This chain's CDR3 is CASSLGGATSGNTIYF. The CDR3 DNA sequence: TGCGCCAGCAGCTTGGGTGGGGCAACCTCTGGAAACACCATATATTTT.

This chain connects TRBV7-2 to TRBJ2-3; D not resolved. Germline assignment: CDR1 SGHTA and CDR2 FQGNSA. V was cut by 6 bases and J by 5 bases, with 12 bases left in between. This CDR3 has 13 residues. The DNA for the CDR3 is TGTGCCAGCAGAAGACGCCGAGGAGATACGCAGTATTTT. Its protein product is CASRRRRGDTQYF.

This sequence joins TRBV12-3 or TRBV12-4 and TRBJ2-5; maybe TRBD2 (6 bases). V was shortened by 6 bases and J by 9 bases, with 17 bases between the two germline ends. The CDR3 spans 13 residues. The CDR3 is CASRGGTAGSQYF. The CDR3 DNA is TGTGCCAGCAGGGGTGGGACTGCCGGATCCCAGTACTTC.

The chain recombines TRBV5-1 with TRBJ2-7; 9 bases are a match to TRBD1. This CDR3 is built from 15 residues. V trimming: 3 bases; J trimming: 3 bases; junction bases outside the gene matches: 7. The germline CDR1 and CDR2 sequences are SGHRS and YFSETQ. DNA of the CDR3: TGCGCCAGCAGCTGGTCCGGGACAGGGATCTACGAGCAGTACTTC. Translating gives CASSWSGTGIYEQYF.

The chain has TRBV19 and TRBJ1-5; D is unresolved. This CDR3 region has 16 residues. V shed 5 bases and J shed 6 bases, with 20 bases lying between them. Germline CDR1 and CDR2: LNHDA and SQIVND (reference sequence). Here the CDR3 reads CASSPQHRGLGQPQHF. For the CDR3, the DNA is TGTGCCAGTAGTCCCCAGCACCGCGGGCTGGGTCAGCCCCAGCATTTT.

This chain links TRBV6-1 with TRBJ1-5, with D possibly being TRBD1 (6 bases). Per the germline V gene, CDR1 is MNHNS and CDR2 is SASEGT. CDR3 length: 15 residues. The V and J ends lost 2 bases and 4 bases respectively, with 12 bases between them. DNA of the CDR3: TGTGCCAGCAGTGAACTGAGGCAGGGGAATCAGCCCCAGCATTTT. As protein: CASSELRQGNQPQHF.

This chain links TRBV29-1 with TRBJ2-1; TRBD2 might be the D (5 bases). V was shortened by 2 bases and J by 8 bases, with 10 bases between the two germline ends. Germline loops: CDR1 SQVTM, CDR2 ANQGSEA. This CDR3 comprises 12 residues. CDR3 protein: CSVETSTDEQFF. The CDR3 DNA reads TGCAGCGTTGAAACTAGTACGGATGAGCAGTTCTTC.

The chain recombines TRBV28 with TRBJ1-1; 10 bases are a match to TRBD1. The germline V gene has CDR1 MDHEN and CDR2 SYDVKM. V dropped 6 bases and J dropped 5; count of bases not matched to a gene: 6. The CDR3 covers 14 residues. The CDR3 here is CASRRQGASTEAFF. The CDR3, as DNA: TGTGCCAGCAGGAGACAGGGGGCAAGTACTGAAGCTTTCTTT.

The chain employs TRBV6-6 and TRBJ2-1; 11 positions agree with TRBD2. The CDR3 sequence is 16 residues long. V dropped 0 bases and J dropped 9; count of bases not matched to a gene: 7. CDR1 is MNHNY, CDR2 SVGAGI, per germline (reference sequence). CDR3 loop: CASSYSVAGGPSEQFF. CDR3 in DNA: TGTGCCAGCAGTTACTCGGTAGCGGGGGGGCCAAGTGAGCAGTTCTTC.

This clone has only one observation. The rearrangement uses TRBV11-3 and TRBJ2-7, with D uncertain. V was shortened by 0 bases and J by 7 bases, with 7 bases between the two germline ends. The CDR3 runs 12 residues. CDR1 is SGHNT, CDR2 YENEEA, per germline. The CDR3 reads CASSLESREQYF. The CDR3 DNA follows: TGTGCCAGCAGCTTAGAGTCGCGAGAGCAGTACTTC.

The genes are TRBV19 and TRBJ2-3; 9 bases line up with TRBD2. Germline trimming cut 5 bases from V and 0 bases from J; bases unmatched to any gene: 12. Germline CDR1 reads LNHDA; CDR2 reads SQIVND (reference sequence). The CDR3 consists of 18 residues. CDR3 in amino acids: CASSPISGGFRSTDTQYF. The CDR3 nucleotides read TGTGCCAGTAGTCCCATCAGCGGGGGGTTTCGAAGCACAGATACGCAGTATTTT.

The V gene is TRBV6-2 or TRBV6-3, the J gene TRBJ1-5; D possibly corresponds to TRBD1 (5 bases). Deletions cut 6 bases from V and 7 bases from J, with 19 bases between. The V gene's germline CDR1 is MNHEY and CDR2 SVGEGT. The CDR3 length is 15 residues. The CDR3 spells CASSLGGGIGQPQHF. As DNA, the CDR3 is TGTGCCAGCAGCCTCGGGGGGGGAATTGGGCAGCCCCAGCATTTT.

The chain combines TRBV3-1 (or the pseudogene TRBV3-2) with TRBJ1-1; D not certain. The germline V gene encodes CDR1 LGHDT and CDR2 YNNKEL (reference sequence). V shed 5 bases and J shed 5 bases, with 12 bases lying between them. The CDR3 is made up of 13 amino acids. In DNA, the CDR3 is TGTGCCAGCAGCGGGCACACTGGGACTGAAGCTTTCTTT. It specifies CASSGHTGTEAFF.

The chain combines TRBV2 with TRBJ2-3; D remains unclear. This CDR3 has 13 residues. Germline values: CDR1 SNHLY, CDR2 FYNNEI. The V and J ends lost 10 bases and 2 bases respectively, with 13 bases between them. The CDR3 loop reads CATSRRNTDTQYF. CDR3 sequence (DNA): TGTGCCACCTCCCGGCGGAACACAGATACGCAGTATTTT.

The J gene is TRBJ2-7, the V gene TRBV2; 8 bases align to TRBD2. Per the germline V gene, CDR1 is SNHLY and CDR2 is FYNNEI. This CDR3 spans 14 amino acids. With 4 bases clipped from V and 0 bases from J, the junction kept 2 bases outside the gene matches. The CDR3 sequence is CASSGTSSSYEQYF. CDR3 nucleotides: TGTGCCAGCAGTGGGACTAGCAGCTCCTACGAGCAGTACTTC.

This clone came up once. V and J are TRBV18 and TRBJ2-7; TRBD1 matches at 8 bases. The length of the CDR3 is 12 residues. CDR1 and CDR2 (germline): KGHSH, LQKENI. With 3 bases clipped from V and 7 bases from J, the junction kept 2 bases outside the gene matches. CDR3 sequence (DNA): TGTGCCAGCTCACCCACAGGGGGAGAGCAGTACTTC. Its protein product is CASSPTGGEQYF.

In this sample, this clone turned up once. The chain joins TRBV12-3 or TRBV12-4 to TRBJ2-2; D ambiguous. V shed 6 bases and J shed 4 bases, with 9 bases lying between them. The CDR3 totals 13 residues. The CDR3 region has the DNA TGTGCCAGCAGGCCCCGACTCACCGGGGAGCTGTTTTTT. Protein product: CASRPRLTGELFF.

This chain links TRBV5-6 with TRBJ1-6; TRBD1 matches 9 bases. The CDR3 length is 14 residues. The J segment lost 10 bases and the V segment lost 2 bases, leaving 4 bases of the junction unmatched. CDR1 SGHDT and CDR2 YYEEEE come from the germline V gene. In nucleotides, the CDR3 is TGTGCCAGCAGCTTTGGACAGGGGTTCTCACCCCTCCACTTT. Protein sequence: CASSFGQGFSPLHF.

The chain couples TRBV2 to TRBJ2-3; TRBD1 matches at 7 bases. From germline, CDR1 is SNHLY and CDR2 FYNNEI. Germline trimming cut 3 bases from V and 4 bases from J; bases unmatched to any gene: 7. This CDR3 has 15 amino acids. DNA for the CDR3: TGTGCCAGCAGTGACGGACAGGTCAGGCCAGATACGCAGTATTTT. Encoded protein: CASSDGQVRPDTQYF.